Described below is a single T cell receptor (beta chain) sequence and its context. Its antigen remains unidentified. TCRdb's table, derived via immunoSEQ multiplex PCR, lists solely in-frame clones and lacks some. The data contain about 100,000 clones, 91% of them singletons. The sample comes from a study of T cell responses to AZD1222 COVID-19 vaccine. Germline trimming cut 4 bases from V and 15 bases from J; bases unmatched to any gene: 8. CDR1 and CDR2 from the germline V gene are KGHDR and SFDVKD. This CDR3 comprises 12 residues. General study results and limits: In a largely white British group with more females than males, clonal diversity was possibly underestimated.

This sequence joins TRBV24-1 and TRBJ2-1; 7 positions match TRBD1. This TCR was recovered from an adult in good health. Sequenced here: peripheral blood, sampled on day 0 of AZD1222 vaccination. The CDR3 bases are TGTGCCACCAGTGACCCGGGACAGAGTTTGTTCTTC. Its translation: CATSDPGQSLFF.